This note documents a single T cell receptor (beta chain) sequence. Treatment given: randomized to nivolumab then ipilimumab (arm A) or the reverse (arm B). The data were obtained in a study of sequential checkpoint blockade in melanoma. Profiled with immunoSEQ multiplex PCR; TCRdb holds only in-frame clones, not every one. There are 17,000 or so clones in the sample; under 60% occur only once, and under 20% lies in the top ten. The input for sequencing was CD8+ T cells sorted from blood (inferred from file names), taken from a patient given nivolumab and ipilimumab in sequence. This TCR derives from a human donor with melanoma.

The CDR3 protein is CASSDLGQGHYTEAFF. The CDR3 DNA is TGTGCCAGCAGCGACCTGGGACAGGGGCATTACACTGAAGCTTTCTTT. The chain has TRBV7-9 and TRBJ1-1; 10 nucleotides align to TRBD1. After removal of 5 bases from V and 3 bases from J, the junction contained 9 bases not matched to a gene. The germline gives CDR1 SEHNR, CDR2 FQNEAQ (reference sequence). This CDR3 is built from 16 residues.